This passage covers 10 T cell receptor beta chains from one sample sequenced in a study of T cell responses to AZD1222 COVID-19 vaccine (dated by TCRdb to 2020 to 2023). The sample's time point label is to be understood as: about 28 days (+/-7) after the second vaccine dose. The treatment or condition label here, explained by the study, means: meningococcal conjugate vaccine given as trial control. Libraries came from the immunoSEQ multiplex PCR assay. This is the immuneACCESS table as TCRdb keeps it, with only in-frame sequences that have V and J called. A part of the clones is gone; compared with another copy, unresolved V genes explain less than half, and the rest is unexplained. The sample table records just under 150,000 clones; around 90% of these occur just once. The ten most abundant clones make up approximately 5.6% of the sample. The sequenced sample was peripheral blood, obtained 28 days after the second dose of the MenACWY control vaccine. The receptors derive from an adult who received the MenACWY meningococcal vaccine as a control.

V is TRBV2 and J is TRBJ2-5; D gene uncertain. With 2 bases removed from V and 1 base from J, the gap between germline ends came to 17 bases. CDR1 and CDR2 (germline): SNHLY, FYNNEI. This CDR3 is 17 amino acids long. CDR3 sequence: CASSERQVILVQETQYF. The CDR3 nucleotides read TGTGCCAGCAGTGAAAGGCAGGTCATCCTGGTCCAAGAGACCCAGTACTTC.

The rearrangement links TRBV5-1 to TRBJ2-2, with 13 bases that match TRBD2. The CDR3 spans 17 residues. V lost 5 bases and J lost 4; bases outside the gene matches: 8. Germline lookup yields CDR1 SGHRS and CDR2 YFSETQ. The CDR3 sequence is CASRQGLAGVPTGELFF. CDR3 bases: TGCGCCAGCAGACAAGGACTAGCGGGAGTCCCCACCGGGGAGCTGTTTTTT. Full variable domain (rest looked up from reference TRBV5-1 and TRBJ2-2): KAGVTQTPRYLIKTRGQQVTLSCSPISGHRSVSWYQQTPGQGLQFLFEYFSETQRNKGNFPGRFSGRQFSNSRSEMNVSTLELGDSALYLCASRQGLAGVPTGELFFGEGSRLTVL.

The V call is TRBV7-8, the J call TRBJ1-5; a weak D match, TRBD1 (5 bases). V lost 5 bases to trimming and J lost 3 bases, with 11 bases between them. This CDR3 has 14 residues. Germline V gene sequence: CDR1 SGHVS, CDR2 FQNEAQ. CDR3 nucleotide sequence: TGTGCCAGCAGCCTGCGGGGGGACAATCAGCCCCAGCATTTT. It is translated as CASSLRGDNQPQHF.

The chain has TRBV19 and TRBJ1-1, with 7 bases matching TRBD1. The length of the CDR3 is 14 residues. Germline lookup yields CDR1 LNHDA and CDR2 SQIVND (reference sequence). The junction had 9 bases not matched to a gene; V was cut back by 5 bases and J by 6 bases. The DNA of the CDR3 is TGTGCCAGTAGTGTGGGACAGATCGGAGCTGAAGCTTTCTTT. Translated, it gives CASSVGQIGAEAFF.

This chain uses TRBV7-9 with TRBJ2-7, with 10 bases matching TRBD1. V gave up 4 bases and J gave up 5 bases; unmatched junction bases: 14. The CDR3 covers 17 residues. Germline values: CDR1 SEHNR, CDR2 FQNEAQ (reference sequence). The DNA of the CDR3 is TGTGCCAGCAGCTCTCCGTCCCGGGACAGGGGAGGCCACGAGCAGTACTTC. Translating it yields CASSSPSRDRGGHEQYF.

The V call is TRBV20-1, the J call TRBJ2-7; 8 bases match TRBD1. The CDR3 extends over 13 amino acids. J was trimmed by 4 bases and V by 3 bases; bases with no gene match: 5. Germline V lookup: CDR1 DFQATT, CDR2 SNEGSKA (reference sequence). CDR3 in amino acids: CSASPGQEYEQYF. DNA of the CDR3: TGCAGTGCTAGTCCGGGACAGGAGTACGAGCAGTACTTC.

The chain joins TRBV7-8 to TRBJ2-7, with TRBD1 identical over 9 bases. The trim removed 5 bases at V and 5 bases at J, leaving 7 bases unmatched. Germline CDR1 and CDR2: SGHVS and FQNEAQ. The CDR3 sequence is 14 residues long. The CDR3 bases are TGTGCCAGCAGCATCCGGGACAGGGTTCACGAGCAGTACTTC. Its protein is CASSIRDRVHEQYF.

The V call is TRBV2, the J call TRBJ1-5; D unclear. Germline-derived CDR1 and CDR2 are SNHLY and FYNNEI. CDR3 length: 14 residues. With 1 base removed from V and 0 bases from J, the gap between germline ends came to 4 bases. In DNA form, the CDR3 reads TGTGCCAGCAGTGAAGACGTTAGCAATCAGCCCCAGCATTTT. It is translated as CASSEDVSNQPQHF.

This clone was found a few times. The chain links TRBV12-5 to TRBJ1-5; D call uncertain. CDR3 size: 19 residues. Looked up from germline, CDR1 is LGHNT and CDR2 is FRNRAP. Deletions cut 5 bases from V and 1 base from J, with 24 bases between. The CDR3 coding sequence is TGTGCTAGTGGTCTAACTCCAGACGGATACCAAGGGAGCAATCAGCCCCAGCATTTT. Translating gives CASGLTPDGYQGSNQPQHF. The full variable domain, with the rest looked up from reference TRBV12-5 and TRBJ1-5, is DARVTQTPRHKVTEMGQEVTMRCQPILGHNTVFWYRQTMMQGLELLAYFRNRAPLDDSGMPKDRFSAEMPDATLATLKIQPSEPRDSAVYFCASGLTPDGYQGSNQPQHFGDGTRLSIL.

This clone was found a few times. The chain employs TRBV4-1 and TRBJ1-2, with a weak D call TRBD1 (5 bases). The V end lost 1 base, the J end lost 6 bases, and 15 bases lay between the germline ends. Germline V gene data show CDR1 as MGHRA and CDR2 as YSYEKL. The CDR3 contains 15 residues. The CDR3 region is CASSQAWGGSDGYTF. CDR3 coding DNA: TGCGCCAGCAGCCAAGCTTGGGGCGGCTCGGATGGCTACACCTTC.